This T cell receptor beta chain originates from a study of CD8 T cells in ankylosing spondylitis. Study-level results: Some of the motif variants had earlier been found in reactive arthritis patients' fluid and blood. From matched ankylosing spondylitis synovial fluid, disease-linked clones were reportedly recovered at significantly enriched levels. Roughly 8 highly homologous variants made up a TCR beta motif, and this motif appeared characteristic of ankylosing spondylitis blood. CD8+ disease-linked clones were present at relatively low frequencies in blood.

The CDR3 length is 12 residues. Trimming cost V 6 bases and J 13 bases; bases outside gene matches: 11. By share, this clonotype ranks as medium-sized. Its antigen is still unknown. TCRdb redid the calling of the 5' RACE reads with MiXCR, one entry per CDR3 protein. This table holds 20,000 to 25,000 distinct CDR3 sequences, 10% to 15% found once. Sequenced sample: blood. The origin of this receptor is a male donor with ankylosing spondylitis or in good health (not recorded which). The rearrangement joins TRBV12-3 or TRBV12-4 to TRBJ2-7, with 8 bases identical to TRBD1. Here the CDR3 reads CASSSKGQGFYF. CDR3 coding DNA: TGTGCCAGCAGCTCCAAAGGACAGGGTTTCTACTTC.